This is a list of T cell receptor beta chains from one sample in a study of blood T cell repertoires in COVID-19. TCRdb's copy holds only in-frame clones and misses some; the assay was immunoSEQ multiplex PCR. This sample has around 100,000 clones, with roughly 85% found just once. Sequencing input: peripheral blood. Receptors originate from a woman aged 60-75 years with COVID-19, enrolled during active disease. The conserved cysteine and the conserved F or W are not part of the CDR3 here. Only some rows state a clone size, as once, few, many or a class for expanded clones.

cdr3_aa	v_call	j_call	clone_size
ASTLQIGHYEQY	TRBV19	TRBJ2-7	NA
ASSYSHYTDTQY	TRBV6-5	TRBJ2-3	NA
ASRRSFSGGYNEQF	TRBV5-6	TRBJ2-1	NA
ASSKSPGERSGNQPQH	TRBV18	TRBJ1-5	once
ASSPRTGLNTEAF	TRBV9	TRBJ1-1	NA
ASSLRDRGSYEQY	TRBV13	TRBJ2-7	NA
ASSVAGYGYT	TRBV2	TRBJ1-2	NA
ASSKPNDSTGDRGRRAPLH	TRBV21-1	TRBJ1-6	NA
ASSMNRVGETQY	TRBV7-9	TRBJ2-5	NA
ASSLKAVPGQGSATNEKLF	TRBV16	TRBJ1-4	NA
ASSPTGASGAQETQY	TRBV11-2	TRBJ2-5	NA
ASRRFGNYGYT	TRBV27	TRBJ1-2	NA
ASSESGGGEGTYEQY	TRBV10-1	TRBJ2-7	NA
ASSTHRDRESYEQY	TRBV11-2	TRBJ2-7	NA
ASSLVGPSSPLH	TRBV27	TRBJ1-6	NA
ASSQEEGFGQPQH	TRBV3-1/TRBV3-2	TRBJ1-5	few
ASKNSGGFSTDTQY	TRBV5-1	TRBJ2-3	NA
ASRDRVSQPQH	TRBV7-2	TRBJ1-5	once
ASSVGRETDSNQPQH	TRBV9	TRBJ1-5	NA
ASRATGNVINQPQH	TRBV2	TRBJ1-5	NA
ASSTPTGDGANVLT	TRBV6-6	TRBJ2-6	NA
ASTTLVRLVGGELF	TRBV27	TRBJ2-2	NA
ASRPGTGDLH	TRBV5-1	TRBJ1-6	NA
ASLDRPYEQY	TRBV28	TRBJ2-7	once
ASSFRAEAF	TRBV19	TRBJ1-1	NA
ASSDTRNYGYT	TRBV6-1	TRBJ1-2	NA
AIRARTGGDTEAF	TRBV10-3	TRBJ1-1	NA
ASSSGQGKADTQY	TRBV5-1	TRBJ2-3	NA
ASSAGEKLF	TRBV9	TRBJ1-4	NA
ASSLDRSNSPLH	TRBV11-2	TRBJ1-6	NA
ASSGGQGEETQY	TRBV5-1	TRBJ2-5	NA
ASSKRERDYEQY	TRBV6-5	TRBJ2-7	NA
ASTSGGDPAADTQY	TRBV25-1	TRBJ2-3	NA
ASSPDRGNRYGYT	TRBV6-4	TRBJ1-2	NA
ASSIAAVANEKLF	TRBV19	TRBJ1-4	NA
ASRDPRGERTDTQY	TRBV25-1	TRBJ2-3	NA
ASSIGLPGLNMNTEAF	TRBV19	TRBJ1-1	NA
ASSLTGTDYNYGYT	TRBV7-2	TRBJ1-2	NA
ASKASGLSYEQF	TRBV6-4	TRBJ2-1	NA
ASSQDFIGDRGLRGYT	TRBV4-1	TRBJ1-2	NA
ASSPGGSQETQY	TRBV5-1	TRBJ2-5	NA
ASSFEETQY	TRBV12-3/TRBV12-4	TRBJ2-5	NA
ASSLAVETGGDGYT	TRBV5-6	TRBJ1-2	NA
ASTYTGIGNTIY	TRBV19	TRBJ1-3	NA